The clone carrying this T cell receptor beta chain has at least ten counts. Its antigen is unknown. Libraries were made from TCR beta cDNA, and they carried unique molecular identifiers. The source material, 1 to 10 million T cells, gave rise to roughly 500,000 cDNA molecules. Each CDR3 protein gets one entry after TCRdb re-called the PCR reads with MiXCR. This table has 150,000 to 200,000 distinct CDR3 sequences, roughly 31% appearing once. The data stem from a study of post-analysis software for immune sequencing data. With V trimmed by 5 bases and J by 2 bases, 14 bases remained unmatched. This CDR3 contains 17 residues. Broader study findings: Compared with controls, patients had more of roughly five TRBV segments, including TRBV5-6, TRBV5-1 and TRBV20-1.

Input material: blood. The receptor comes from a girl between 10 and 17 years old with multiple sclerosis. This chain uses TRBV12-3 or TRBV12-4 with TRBJ2-5; 7 bases are a match to TRBD2. The CDR3 DNA reads TGTGCCAGCAGTCACGCCCCCGGCAGCGGGGCACAAGAGACCCAGTACTTC. Translated, it gives CASSHAPGSGAQETQYF.